This TCR beta chain was identified in a study of cytotoxic CD8 clonotypes in ibrutinib-treated CLL. Notes on the study in general: Circulating CD8+ T-cell counts were tracked by baseline clonality, which exceeded that of age-matched healthy donors.

This clone appeared a few times. Antigen: not known. This CDR3 has 15 residues. Trimming removed 3 bases from V and 4 bases from J, with 15 bases in between. CDR1 MGHDK and CDR2 SYGVNS come from the germline V gene. Only in-frame clones appear in the TCRdb table, and some are missing; sequencing was by immunoSEQ multiplex PCR. The repertoire holds 250,000 to 350,000 clones, with roughly 76% as singletons. The chain combines TRBV25-1 with TRBJ1-2; D gene uncertain. This material consisted of PBMCs, taken at disease progression, from a patient treated with ibrutinib. The clonotype comes from a human donor with chronic lymphocytic leukemia. The DNA of the CDR3 is TGTGCCAGCAGTGATCCCCGGGCAGCCACCTATGGCTACACCTTC. Protein product: CASSDPRAATYGYTF.